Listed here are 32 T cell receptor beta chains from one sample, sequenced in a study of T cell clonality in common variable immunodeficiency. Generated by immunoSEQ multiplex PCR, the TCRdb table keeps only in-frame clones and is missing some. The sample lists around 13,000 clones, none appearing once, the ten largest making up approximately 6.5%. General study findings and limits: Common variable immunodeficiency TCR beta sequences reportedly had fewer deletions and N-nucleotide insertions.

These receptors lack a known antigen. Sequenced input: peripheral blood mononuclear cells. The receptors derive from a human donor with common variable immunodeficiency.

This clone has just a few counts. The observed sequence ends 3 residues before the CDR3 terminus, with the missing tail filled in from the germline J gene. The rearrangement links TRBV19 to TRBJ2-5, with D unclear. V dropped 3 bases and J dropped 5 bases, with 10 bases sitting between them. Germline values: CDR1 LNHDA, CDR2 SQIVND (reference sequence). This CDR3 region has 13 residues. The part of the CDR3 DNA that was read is TGTGCCAGTAGTATCGAGCTCCGGGAGACC. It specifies CASSIELRET. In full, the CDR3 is CASSIELRETQYF.

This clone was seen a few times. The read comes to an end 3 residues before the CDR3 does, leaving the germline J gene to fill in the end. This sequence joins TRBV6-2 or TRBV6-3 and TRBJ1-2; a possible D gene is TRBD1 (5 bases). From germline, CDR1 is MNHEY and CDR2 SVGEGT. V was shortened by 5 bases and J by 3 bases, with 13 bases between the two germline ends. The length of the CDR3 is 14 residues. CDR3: CASSPLRGDYGYTF. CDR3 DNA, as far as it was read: TGTGCCAGCAGTCCCCTGAGGGGCGACTATGGC.

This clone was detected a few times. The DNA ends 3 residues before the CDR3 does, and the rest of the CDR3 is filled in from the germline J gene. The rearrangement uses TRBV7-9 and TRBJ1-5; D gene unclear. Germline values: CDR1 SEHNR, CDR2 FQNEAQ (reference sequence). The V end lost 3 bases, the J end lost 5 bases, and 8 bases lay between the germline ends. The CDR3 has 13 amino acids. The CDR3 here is CASSFGQDQPQHF. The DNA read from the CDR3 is TGTGCCAGCAGCTTTGGTCAGGATCAGCCC.

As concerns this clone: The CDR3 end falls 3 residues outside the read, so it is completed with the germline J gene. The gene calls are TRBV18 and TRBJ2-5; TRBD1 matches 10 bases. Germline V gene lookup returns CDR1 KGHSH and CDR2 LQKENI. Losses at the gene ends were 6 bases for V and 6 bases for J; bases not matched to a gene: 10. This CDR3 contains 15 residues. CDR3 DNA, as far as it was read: TGTGCCAGCTCGCTAGGCCGGGACAGGGGCCAGACC. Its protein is CASSLGRDRGQT. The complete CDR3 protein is CASSLGRDRGQTQYF.

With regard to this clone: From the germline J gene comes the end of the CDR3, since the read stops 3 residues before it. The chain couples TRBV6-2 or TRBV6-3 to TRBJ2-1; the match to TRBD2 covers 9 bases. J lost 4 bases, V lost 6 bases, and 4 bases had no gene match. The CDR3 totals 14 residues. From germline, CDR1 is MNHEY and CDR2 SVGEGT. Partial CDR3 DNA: TGTGCCAGCAGAGGCGGGGGGGGTTACAATGAG. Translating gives CASRGGGGYNE. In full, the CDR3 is CASRGGGGYNEQFF.

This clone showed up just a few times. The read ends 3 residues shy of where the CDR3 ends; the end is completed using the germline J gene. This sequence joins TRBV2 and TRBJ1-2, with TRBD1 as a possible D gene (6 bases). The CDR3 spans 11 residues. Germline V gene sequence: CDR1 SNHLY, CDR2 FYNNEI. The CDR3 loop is CASRTGPGYTF. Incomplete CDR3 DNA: TGTGCCAGCCGTACAGGGCCAGGC.

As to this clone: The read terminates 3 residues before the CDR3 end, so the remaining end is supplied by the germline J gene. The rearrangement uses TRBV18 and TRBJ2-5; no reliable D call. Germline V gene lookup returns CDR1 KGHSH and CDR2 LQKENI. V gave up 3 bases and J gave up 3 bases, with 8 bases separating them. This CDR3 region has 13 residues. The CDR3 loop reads CASSPFVEETQYF. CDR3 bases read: TGTGCCAGCTCACCTTTCGTAGAAGAGACC. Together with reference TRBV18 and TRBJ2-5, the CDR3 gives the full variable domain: NAGVMQNPRHLVRRRGQEARLRCSPMKGHSHVYWYRQLPEEGLKFMVYLQKENIIDESGMPKERFSAEFPKEGPSILRIQQVVRGDSAAYFCASSPFVEETQYFGPGTRLLVL.

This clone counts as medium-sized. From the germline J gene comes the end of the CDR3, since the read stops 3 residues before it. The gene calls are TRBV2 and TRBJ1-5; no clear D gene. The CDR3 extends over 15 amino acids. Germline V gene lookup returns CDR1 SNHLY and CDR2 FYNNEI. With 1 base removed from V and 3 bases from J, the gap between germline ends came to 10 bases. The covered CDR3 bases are TGTGCCAGCAGTGAAGGCGTAGGGTCCAATCAGCCC. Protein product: CASSEGVGSNQP. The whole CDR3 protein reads CASSEGVGSNQPQHF.

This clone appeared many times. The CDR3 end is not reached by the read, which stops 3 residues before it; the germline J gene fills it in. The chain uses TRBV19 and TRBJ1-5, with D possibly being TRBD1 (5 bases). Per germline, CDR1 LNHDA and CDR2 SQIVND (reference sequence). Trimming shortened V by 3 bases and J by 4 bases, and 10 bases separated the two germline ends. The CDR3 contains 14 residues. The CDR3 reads CASSISGGNQPQHF. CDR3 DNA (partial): TGTGCCAGTAGTATTAGTGGGGGGAATCAGCCC.

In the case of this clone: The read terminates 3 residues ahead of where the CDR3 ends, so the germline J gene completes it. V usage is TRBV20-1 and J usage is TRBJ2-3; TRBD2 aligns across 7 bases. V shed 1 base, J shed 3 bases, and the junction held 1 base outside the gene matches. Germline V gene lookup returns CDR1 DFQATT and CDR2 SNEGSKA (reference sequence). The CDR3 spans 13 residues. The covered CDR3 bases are TGCAGTGCTAGAGGGGGGGGGACAGATACG. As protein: CSARGGGTDT. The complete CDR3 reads CSARGGGTDTQYF.

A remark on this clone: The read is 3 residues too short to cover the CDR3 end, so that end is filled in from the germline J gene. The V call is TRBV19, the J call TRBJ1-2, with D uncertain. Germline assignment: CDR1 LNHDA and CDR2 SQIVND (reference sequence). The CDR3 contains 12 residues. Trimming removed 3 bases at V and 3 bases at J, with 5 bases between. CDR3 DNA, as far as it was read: TGTGCCAGTAGTATCCGGGACTATGGC. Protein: CASSIRDYG. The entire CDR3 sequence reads CASSIRDYGYTF.

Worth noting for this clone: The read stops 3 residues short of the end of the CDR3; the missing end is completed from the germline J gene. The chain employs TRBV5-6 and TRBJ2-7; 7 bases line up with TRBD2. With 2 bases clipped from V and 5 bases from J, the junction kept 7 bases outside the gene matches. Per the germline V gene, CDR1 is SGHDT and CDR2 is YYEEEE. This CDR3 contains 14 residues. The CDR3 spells CASSLGLGPNEQYF. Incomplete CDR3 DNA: TGTGCCAGCAGCTTAGGACTAGGACCCAACGAG.

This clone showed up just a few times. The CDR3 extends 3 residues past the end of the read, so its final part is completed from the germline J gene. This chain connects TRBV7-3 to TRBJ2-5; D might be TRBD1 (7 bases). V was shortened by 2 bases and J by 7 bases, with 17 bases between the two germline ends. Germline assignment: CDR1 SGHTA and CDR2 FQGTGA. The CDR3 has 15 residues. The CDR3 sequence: CASSLWGTQGGTQYF. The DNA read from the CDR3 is TGTGCCAGCAGCTTATGGGGGACGCAGGGGGGGACC.

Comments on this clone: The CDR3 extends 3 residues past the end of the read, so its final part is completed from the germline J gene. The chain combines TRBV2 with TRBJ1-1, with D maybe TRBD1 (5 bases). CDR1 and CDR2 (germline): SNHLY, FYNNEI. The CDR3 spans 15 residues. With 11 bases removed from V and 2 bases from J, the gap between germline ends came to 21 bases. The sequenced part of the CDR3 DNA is TGTGCCGGCAAAGCAGGGAGATTCCCCAACACTGAA. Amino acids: CAGKAGRFPNTE. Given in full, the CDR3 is CAGKAGRFPNTEAFF.

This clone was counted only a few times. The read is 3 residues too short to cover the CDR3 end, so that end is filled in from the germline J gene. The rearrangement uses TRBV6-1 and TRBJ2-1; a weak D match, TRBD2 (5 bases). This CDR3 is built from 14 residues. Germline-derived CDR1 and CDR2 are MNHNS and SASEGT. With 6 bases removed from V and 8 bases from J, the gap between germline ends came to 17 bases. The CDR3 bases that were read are TGTGCCAGCAGAGAATTTCGGGGTCGGGATGAG. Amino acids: CASREFRGRDE. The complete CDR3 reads CASREFRGRDEQFF.

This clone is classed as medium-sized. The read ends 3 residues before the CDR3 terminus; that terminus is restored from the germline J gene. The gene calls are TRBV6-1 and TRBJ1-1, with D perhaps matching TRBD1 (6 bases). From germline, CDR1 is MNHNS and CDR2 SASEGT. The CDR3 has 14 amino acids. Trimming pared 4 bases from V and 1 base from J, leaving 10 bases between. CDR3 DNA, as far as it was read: TGTGCCAGCAGTGGTACAGGGAAGAACACTGAA. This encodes CASSGTGKNTE. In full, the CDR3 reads CASSGTGKNTEAFF.

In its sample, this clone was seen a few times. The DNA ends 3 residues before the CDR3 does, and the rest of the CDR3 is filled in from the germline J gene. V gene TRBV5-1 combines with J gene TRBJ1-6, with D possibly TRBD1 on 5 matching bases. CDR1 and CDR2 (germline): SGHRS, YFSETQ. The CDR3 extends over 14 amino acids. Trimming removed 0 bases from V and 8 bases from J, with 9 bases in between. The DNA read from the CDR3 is TGCGCCAGCAGCTTGGCGTGGGGGGATTCACCC. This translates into CASSLAWGDSP. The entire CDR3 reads CASSLAWGDSPLHF.

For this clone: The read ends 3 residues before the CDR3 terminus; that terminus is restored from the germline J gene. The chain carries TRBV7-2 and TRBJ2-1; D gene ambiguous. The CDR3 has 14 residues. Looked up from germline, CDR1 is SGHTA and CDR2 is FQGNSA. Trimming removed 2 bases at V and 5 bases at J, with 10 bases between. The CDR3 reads CASSLRVRHNEQFF. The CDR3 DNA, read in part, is TGTGCCAGCAGCTTACGGGTACGACACAATGAG.

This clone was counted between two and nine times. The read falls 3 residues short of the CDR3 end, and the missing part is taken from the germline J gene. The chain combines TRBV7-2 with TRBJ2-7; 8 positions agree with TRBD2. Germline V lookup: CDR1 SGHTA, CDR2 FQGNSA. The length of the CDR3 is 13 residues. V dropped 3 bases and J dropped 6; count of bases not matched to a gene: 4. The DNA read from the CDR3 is TGTGCCAGCAGCTTTACTAGCGGAGGCGAG. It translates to CASSFTSGGE. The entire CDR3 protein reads CASSFTSGGEQYF.

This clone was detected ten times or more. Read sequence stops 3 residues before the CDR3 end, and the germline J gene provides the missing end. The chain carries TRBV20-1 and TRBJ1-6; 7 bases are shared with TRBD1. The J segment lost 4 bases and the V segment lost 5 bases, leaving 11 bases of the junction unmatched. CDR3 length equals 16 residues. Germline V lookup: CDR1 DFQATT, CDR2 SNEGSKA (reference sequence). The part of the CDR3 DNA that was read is TGCAGTGCTTCTCCTATTCCGGGACAGTATAATTCACCC. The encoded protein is CSASPIPGQYNSP. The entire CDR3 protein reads CSASPIPGQYNSPLHF.

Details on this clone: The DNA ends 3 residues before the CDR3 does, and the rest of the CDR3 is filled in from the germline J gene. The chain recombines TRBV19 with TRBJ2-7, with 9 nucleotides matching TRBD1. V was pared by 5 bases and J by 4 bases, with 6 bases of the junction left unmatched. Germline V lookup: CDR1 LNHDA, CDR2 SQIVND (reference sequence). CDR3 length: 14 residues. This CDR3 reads CASSPGTGTYEQYF. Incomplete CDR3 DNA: TGTGCCAGTAGTCCCGGGACAGGGACGTACGAG.

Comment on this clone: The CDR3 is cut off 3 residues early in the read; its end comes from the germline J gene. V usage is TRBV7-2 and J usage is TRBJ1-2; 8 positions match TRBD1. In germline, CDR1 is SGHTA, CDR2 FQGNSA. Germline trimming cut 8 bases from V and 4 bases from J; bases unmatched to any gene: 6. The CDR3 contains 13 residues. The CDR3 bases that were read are TGTGCCAGCGTCCGGGACAGGATCTATGGC. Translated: CASVRDRIYG. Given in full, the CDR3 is CASVRDRIYGYTF.

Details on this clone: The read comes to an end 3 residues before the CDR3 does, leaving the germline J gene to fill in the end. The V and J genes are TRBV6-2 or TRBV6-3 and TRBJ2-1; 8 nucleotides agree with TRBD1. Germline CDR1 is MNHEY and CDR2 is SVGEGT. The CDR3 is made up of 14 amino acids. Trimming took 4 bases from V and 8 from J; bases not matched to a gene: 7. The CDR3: CASSSRQGPDEQFF. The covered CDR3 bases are TGTGCCAGCAGTTCCAGACAGGGGCCAGATGAG.

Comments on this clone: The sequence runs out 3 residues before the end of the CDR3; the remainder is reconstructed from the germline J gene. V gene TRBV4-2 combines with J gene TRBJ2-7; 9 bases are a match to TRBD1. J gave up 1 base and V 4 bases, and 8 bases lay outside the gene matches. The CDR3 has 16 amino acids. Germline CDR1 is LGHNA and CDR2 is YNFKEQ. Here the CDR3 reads CASSLGDRDPSYEQYF. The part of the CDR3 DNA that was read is TGTGCCAGCAGCCTCGGGGACAGGGACCCATCCTACGAG.

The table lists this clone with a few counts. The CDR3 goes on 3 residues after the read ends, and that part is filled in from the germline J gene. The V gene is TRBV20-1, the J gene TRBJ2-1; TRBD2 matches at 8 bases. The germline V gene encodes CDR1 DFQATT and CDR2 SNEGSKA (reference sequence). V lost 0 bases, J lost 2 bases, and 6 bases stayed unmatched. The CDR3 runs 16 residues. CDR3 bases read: TGCAGTGCTAGAGATATGGAACTAGCGGCCTACAATGAG. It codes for CSARDMELAAYNE. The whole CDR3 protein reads CSARDMELAAYNEQFF.

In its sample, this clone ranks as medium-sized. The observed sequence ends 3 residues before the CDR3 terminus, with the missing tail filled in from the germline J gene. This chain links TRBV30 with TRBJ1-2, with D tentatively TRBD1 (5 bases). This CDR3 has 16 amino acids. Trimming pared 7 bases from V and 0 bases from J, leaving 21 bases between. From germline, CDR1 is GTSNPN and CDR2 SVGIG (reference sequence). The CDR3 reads CAYSSYRDWANYGYTF. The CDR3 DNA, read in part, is TGTGCCTATTCCTCGTACCGGGACTGGGCTAACTATGGC.

Here the CDR3 reads CASSTQGVNTEAFF. The part of the CDR3 DNA that was read is TGTGCCAGCAGCACCCAGGGAGTGAACACTGAA. V is TRBV7-3 and J is TRBJ1-1; TRBD1 is a possible D gene (5 bases). From the germline J gene comes the end of the CDR3, since the read stops 3 residues before it. Germline V gene sequence: CDR1 SGHTA, CDR2 FQGTGA. The CDR3 covers 14 residues. V was clipped by 5 bases and J by 0 bases, with 10 bases between them.

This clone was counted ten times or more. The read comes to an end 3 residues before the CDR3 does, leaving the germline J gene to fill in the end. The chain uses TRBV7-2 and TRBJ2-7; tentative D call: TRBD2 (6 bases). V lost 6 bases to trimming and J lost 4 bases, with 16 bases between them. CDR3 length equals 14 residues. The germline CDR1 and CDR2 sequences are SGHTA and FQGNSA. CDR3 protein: CASSPGRRWYEQYF. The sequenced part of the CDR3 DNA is TGTGCCAGCAGTCCAGGGAGGCGATGGTACGAG.

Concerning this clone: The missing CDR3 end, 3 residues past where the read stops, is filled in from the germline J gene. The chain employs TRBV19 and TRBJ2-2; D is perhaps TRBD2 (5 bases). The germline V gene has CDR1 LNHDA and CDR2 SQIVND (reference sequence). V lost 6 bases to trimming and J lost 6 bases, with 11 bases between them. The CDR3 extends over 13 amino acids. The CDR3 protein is CASSVRGSGELFF. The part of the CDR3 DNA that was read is TGTGCCAGTAGCGTTCGAGGGTCCGGGGAG.

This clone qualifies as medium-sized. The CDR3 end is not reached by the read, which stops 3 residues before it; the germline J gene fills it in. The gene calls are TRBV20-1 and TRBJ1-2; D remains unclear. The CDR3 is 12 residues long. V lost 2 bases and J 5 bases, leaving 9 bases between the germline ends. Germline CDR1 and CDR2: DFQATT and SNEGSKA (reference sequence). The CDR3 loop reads CSARPDSYGYTF. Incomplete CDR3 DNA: TGCAGTGCTAGACCGGACTCTTATGGC.

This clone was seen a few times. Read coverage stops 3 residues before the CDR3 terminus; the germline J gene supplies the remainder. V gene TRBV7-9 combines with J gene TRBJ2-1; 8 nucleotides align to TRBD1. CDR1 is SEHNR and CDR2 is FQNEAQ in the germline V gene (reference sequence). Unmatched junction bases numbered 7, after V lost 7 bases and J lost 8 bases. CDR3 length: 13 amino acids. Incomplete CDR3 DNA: TGTGCCAGCACCGGAGACAGGGGAGATGAG. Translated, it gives CASTGDRGDE. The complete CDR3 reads CASTGDRGDEQFF.

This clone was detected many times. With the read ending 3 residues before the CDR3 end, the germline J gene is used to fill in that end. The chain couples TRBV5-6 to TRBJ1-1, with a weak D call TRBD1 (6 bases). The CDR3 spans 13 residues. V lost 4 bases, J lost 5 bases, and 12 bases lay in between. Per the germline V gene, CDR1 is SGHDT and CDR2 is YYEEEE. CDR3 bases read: TGTGCCAGCAGCCCTAGGGGGTATACTGAA. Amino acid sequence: CASSPRGYTE. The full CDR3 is CASSPRGYTEAFF.